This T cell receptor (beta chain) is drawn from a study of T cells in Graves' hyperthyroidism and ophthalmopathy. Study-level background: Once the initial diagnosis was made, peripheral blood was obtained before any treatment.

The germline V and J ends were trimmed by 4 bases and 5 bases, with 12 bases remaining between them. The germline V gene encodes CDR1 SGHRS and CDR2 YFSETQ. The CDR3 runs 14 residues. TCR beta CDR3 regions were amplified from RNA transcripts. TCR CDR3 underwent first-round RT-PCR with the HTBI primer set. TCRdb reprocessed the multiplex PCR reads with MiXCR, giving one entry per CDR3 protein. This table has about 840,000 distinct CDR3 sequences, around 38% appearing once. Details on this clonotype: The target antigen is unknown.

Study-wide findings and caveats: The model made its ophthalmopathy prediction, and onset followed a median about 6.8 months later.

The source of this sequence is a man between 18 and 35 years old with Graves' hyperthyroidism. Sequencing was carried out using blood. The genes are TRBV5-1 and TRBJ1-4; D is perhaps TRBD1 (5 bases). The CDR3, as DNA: TGCGCCAGCAGCGACGGGGCCCAGAATGAAAAACTGTTTTTT. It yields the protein CASSDGAQNEKLFF.